The entry that follows covers one T cell receptor (beta chain) sequence. The source of the sample is a study of blood T cell repertoires in COVID-19. The CDR3 covers 13 residues. Deletions cut 3 bases from V and 6 bases from J, with 9 bases between. Sequencing was performed with immunoSEQ multiplex PCR; in TCRdb, only in-frame clones are kept and a portion is missing. The sample includes 300,000 to 400,000 clones, around nine tenths of them seen just once. The receptor was derived from a woman between 18 and 30 years old who had recovered from COVID-19. The chain is built from TRBV12-3 or TRBV12-4 and TRBJ1-5; TRBD1 might be the D (5 bases). Sequenced input: peripheral blood. In DNA form, the CDR3 reads TGTGCCAGCAGTTTCGGGGGGGTTCAGCCCCAGCATTTT. Residues: CASSFGGVQPQHF.